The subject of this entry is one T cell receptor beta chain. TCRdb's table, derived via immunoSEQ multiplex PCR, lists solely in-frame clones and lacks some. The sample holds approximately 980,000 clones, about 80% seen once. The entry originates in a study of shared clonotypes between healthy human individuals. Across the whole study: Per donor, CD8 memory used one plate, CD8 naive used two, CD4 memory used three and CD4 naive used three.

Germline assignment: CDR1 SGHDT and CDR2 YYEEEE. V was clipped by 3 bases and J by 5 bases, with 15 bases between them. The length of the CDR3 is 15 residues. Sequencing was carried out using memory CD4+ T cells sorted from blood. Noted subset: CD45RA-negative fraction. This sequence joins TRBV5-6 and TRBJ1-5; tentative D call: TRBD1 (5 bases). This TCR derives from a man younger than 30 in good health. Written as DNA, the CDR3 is TGTGCCAGCAGCTCGAGGGTACAGGTTTATCAGCCCCAGCATTTT. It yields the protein CASSSRVQVYQPQHF.